These 27 T cell receptor beta chains originate from one sample sequenced in a study of technical replicates of blood from a few donors (dated by TCRdb to about 2017). Receptors were amplified or captured by the immunoSEQ multiplex PCR assay. As stored in TCRdb, this immuneACCESS dataset retains in-frame rearrangements with V and J assigned. A fraction of the clones does not appear; measured against another copy, unresolved V genes explain less than half of the discrepancy, and the remainder lacks a known reason. Counted in this sample were some 67,000 clones; roughly 98% of them appeared once. Under 0.2% of the sample is taken by the ten largest. Sequencing input: T cells isolated from PBMCs. Receptor source: a human donor in good health.

The chain employs TRBV7-2 and TRBJ1-1, with D possibly TRBD1 on 6 matching bases. V was pared by 7 bases and J by 5 bases, with 20 bases between. The CDR3 extends over 15 amino acids. Germline assignment: CDR1 SGHTA and CDR2 FQGNSA. In nucleotides, the CDR3 is TGTGCCAGCAACCGCCCATCGCCTAGGGGGACTGAAGCTTTCTTT. Translated: CASNRPSPRGTEAFF. The whole variable domain, remainder taken from reference TRBV7-2 and TRBJ1-1, is GAGVSQSPSNKVTEKGKDVELRCDPISGHTALYWYRQSLGQGLEFLIYFQGNSAPDKSGLPSDRFSAERTGGSVSTLTIQRTQQEDSAVYLCASNRPSPRGTEAFFGQGTRLTVV.

The rearrangement links TRBV9 to TRBJ2-3; 9 positions agree with TRBD2. The germline CDR1 and CDR2 sequences are SGDLS and YYNGEE. With 4 bases clipped from V and 2 bases from J, the junction kept 8 bases outside the gene matches. The CDR3 loop spans 16 amino acids. The chain's CDR3 is CASSPDLAGITDTQYF. As DNA, the CDR3 is TGTGCCAGCAGCCCAGATCTAGCGGGGATCACAGATACGCAGTATTTT.

The chain has TRBV5-7 and TRBJ2-7, with 14 positions matching TRBD2. TRBV5-7 is an open reading frame whose function is uncertain. J lost 6 bases, V lost 5 bases, and 10 bases had no gene match. This CDR3 has 16 amino acids. The CDR3 sequence is CASRPPPGTSGSEQYF. In DNA form, the CDR3 reads TGTGCCAGCAGACCCCCGCCCGGGACTAGCGGGAGCGAGCAGTACTTC.

The chain uses TRBV2 and TRBJ1-2, with 10 bases lining up with TRBD1. Germline lookup yields CDR1 SNHLY and CDR2 FYNNEI. Trimming cost V 5 bases and J 3 bases; bases outside gene matches: 6. The CDR3 extends over 15 amino acids. CDR3 sequence (DNA): TGTGCCAGCAGTACGGGACAGGGGTGGGACTATGGCTACACCTTC. Its protein product is CASSTGQGWDYGYTF.

This chain links TRBV7-9 with TRBJ1-2, with D perhaps TRBD1 (6 bases). The ends were cut back, 3 bases at V and 7 bases at J, with 18 bases in the middle. CDR3 length: 15 residues. Germline V gene sequence: CDR1 SEHNR, CDR2 FQNEAQ (reference sequence). CDR3: CASSFSGGPLSGYTF. In nucleotides, the CDR3 is TGTGCCAGCAGCTTCAGCGGGGGCCCCCTTAGTGGCTACACCTTC.

This chain joins TRBV11-2 and TRBJ1-2, with D maybe TRBD1 (5 bases). The ends were cut back, 3 bases at V and 5 bases at J, with 10 bases in the middle. Germline V lookup: CDR1 SGHAT, CDR2 FQNNGV. This CDR3 region has 13 residues. The CDR3 coding sequence is TGTGCCAGCAGCTTTCAGGGTCGGTATGGCTACACCTTC. Protein: CASSFQGRYGYTF.

V is TRBV4-1 and J is TRBJ2-7; tentative D call: TRBD1 (5 bases). Germline values: CDR1 MGHRA, CDR2 YSYEKL. V was pared by 4 bases and J by 5 bases, with 18 bases between. This CDR3 has 15 residues. CDR3 sequence reads: CASSRPTVTADEQYF. CDR3 bases: TGCGCCAGCAGCCGACCGACAGTAACAGCCGACGAGCAGTACTTC.

The chain recombines TRBV7-5 with TRBJ1-2; the table gives TRBD1 as D, unverified against the DNA. TRBV7-5 is an annotated pseudogene. The CDR3 has 13 amino acids. The CDR3, as DNA: TGTGTCAGAAGCCCACAGGGTGTTATTGGCTACACCTTC. This sequence encodes CVRSPQGVIGYTF.

The chain couples TRBV7-9 to TRBJ2-5, with TRBD1 identical over 7 bases. The junction had 8 bases not matched to a gene; V was cut back by 5 bases and J by 5 bases. This CDR3 spans 14 amino acids. CDR1 and CDR2 (germline): SEHNR, FQNEAQ (reference sequence). CDR3 in amino acids: CASSARQGRETQYF. In DNA, the CDR3 is TGTGCCAGCAGCGCACGACAGGGTAGGGAGACCCAGTACTTC.

The V gene is TRBV18, the J gene TRBJ1-1; D gene unclear. V was clipped by 1 base and J by 1 base, with 10 bases between them. The germline V gene has CDR1 KGHSH and CDR2 LQKENI. There are 15 residues in the CDR3. The CDR3 protein is CASSPQRNQNTEAFF. CDR3 DNA: TGTGCCAGCTCACCACAGAGAAACCAGAACACTGAAGCTTTCTTT. The full variable domain, with the rest looked up from reference TRBV18 and TRBJ1-1, is NAGVMQNPRHLVRRRGQEARLRCSPMKGHSHVYWYRQLPEEGLKFMVYLQKENIIDESGMPKERFSAEFPKEGPSILRIQQVVRGDSAAYFCASSPQRNQNTEAFFGQGTRLTVV.

The chain carries TRBV5-1 and TRBJ2-3; 9 bases line up with TRBD2. The CDR3 contains 15 residues. With 0 bases clipped from V and 2 bases from J, the junction kept 1 base outside the gene matches. Germline V gene data show CDR1 as SGHRS and CDR2 as YFSETQ. In nucleotides, the CDR3 is TGCGCCAGCAGCTTGGGACTAGCGGACACAGATACGCAGTATTTT. It encodes CASSLGLADTDTQYF.

The rearrangement joins TRBV7-6 to TRBJ1-2, with a weak D call TRBD1 (5 bases). The V gene lost 1 base and the J gene lost 4 bases, with 10 bases spanning the gap. CDR3 length equals 14 residues. The germline V gene has CDR1 SGHVS and CDR2 FNYEAQ. The CDR3 DNA is TGTGCCAGCAGCTTAGAGGGGTTTGGCTATGGCTACACCTTC. Translating it yields CASSLEGFGYGYTF. Supplemented by reference TRBV7-6 and TRBJ1-2, the full variable domain reads GAGVSQSPRYKVTKRGQDVALRCDPISGHVSLYWYRQALGQGPEFLTYFNYEAQQDKSGLPNDRFSAERPEGSISTLTIQRTEQRDSAMYRCASSLEGFGYGYTFGSGTRLTVV.

This rearrangement joins TRBV18 to TRBJ1-1, with unresolved D. Germline V gives CDR1 KGHSH, CDR2 LQKENI. V lost 4 bases, J lost 1 base, and 16 bases lay in between. The CDR3 is made up of 16 amino acids. In DNA form, the CDR3 reads TGTGCCAGCTCACTCAACAGCGCGGGGAAGAACACTGAAGCTTTCTTT. It translates to CASSLNSAGKNTEAFF. Complete variable domain (other parts from reference TRBV18 and TRBJ1-1): NAGVMQNPRHLVRRRGQEARLRCSPMKGHSHVYWYRQLPEEGLKFMVYLQKENIIDESGMPKERFSAEFPKEGPSILRIQQVVRGDSAAYFCASSLNSAGKNTEAFFGQGTRLTVV.

V gene TRBV11-3 combines with J gene TRBJ2-5, with D possibly matching TRBD2 (6 bases). Germline V CDR1 and CDR2: SGHNT, YENEEA. Trimming took off 5 bases at V and 2 bases at J, with 12 bases between the two ends. CDR3 length: 14 residues. The CDR3 nucleotides are TGTGCCAGCAGCCAGATGGGAGGTCAAGAGACCCAGTACTTC. Translated: CASSQMGGQETQYF. Using reference TRBV11-3 and TRBJ2-5 for the parts outside the CDR3, the full variable domain is EAGVVQSPRYKIIEKKQPVAFWCNPISGHNTLYWYLQNLGQGPELLIRYENEEAVDDSQLPKDRFSAERLKGVDSTLKIQPAELGDSAVYLCASSQMGGQETQYFGPGTRLLVL.

This clone was observed once. The gene calls are TRBV4-1 and TRBJ2-4, with 7 positions matching TRBD2. This CDR3 region has 15 residues. Trimming cost V 1 base and J 1 base; bases outside gene matches: 1. CDR1 and CDR2 from the germline V gene are MGHRA and YSYEKL. The CDR3 region has the DNA TGCGCCAGCAGCCAAGTACTAGCGGCCAAAAACATTCAGTACTTC. It is translated as CASSQVLAAKNIQYF.

The V and J genes are TRBV18 and TRBJ2-7, with 8 bases lining up with TRBD1. This CDR3 comprises 15 residues. Looked up from germline, CDR1 is KGHSH and CDR2 is LQKENI. V shed 4 bases and J 2 bases; nucleotides not matched to a gene: 7. In DNA, the CDR3 is TGTGCCAGCTCACAGAACGACAGGGGCGCCTACGAGCAGTACTTC. Translation: CASSQNDRGAYEQYF. The full variable domain, in which reference TRBV18 and TRBJ2-7 provide the parts outside the CDR3, is NAGVMQNPRHLVRRRGQEARLRCSPMKGHSHVYWYRQLPEEGLKFMVYLQKENIIDESGMPKERFSAEFPKEGPSILRIQQVVRGDSAAYFCASSQNDRGAYEQYFGPGTRLTVT.

This chain connects TRBV5-1 to TRBJ1-1; D might be TRBD1 (5 bases). Germline CDR1 SGHRS, CDR2 YFSETQ. Trimming pared 0 bases from V and 1 base from J, leaving 7 bases between. The CDR3 is made up of 14 amino acids. The CDR3 here is CASSLDRPNTEAFF. CDR3 nucleotides: TGCGCCAGCAGCTTGGACAGGCCGAACACTGAAGCTTTCTTT.

The genes are TRBV29-1 and TRBJ2-1; the match to TRBD2 covers 8 bases. The CDR3 spans 14 residues. Germline values: CDR1 SQVTM, CDR2 ANQGSEA. Trimming removed 7 bases from V and 0 bases from J; junction bases left unmatched: 5. The CDR3 protein is CSAVGTSSYNEQFF. The CDR3 nucleotides read TGCAGCGCTGTAGGGACTAGCTCCTACAATGAGCAGTTCTTC.

V is TRBV27 and J is TRBJ1-1, with unresolved D. The germline V gene encodes CDR1 MNHEY and CDR2 SMNVEV (reference sequence). Trimming removed 2 bases at V and 4 bases at J, with 14 bases between. The CDR3 loop spans 15 amino acids. Written as DNA, the CDR3 is TGTGCCAGCAGTTTAGAGGGCGGAACCTCCACTGAAGCTTTCTTT. It specifies CASSLEGGTSTEAFF.

V is TRBV2 and J is TRBJ2-7, with D unclear. In germline, CDR1 is SNHLY, CDR2 FYNNEI. V dropped 4 bases and J dropped 5 bases, with 6 bases sitting between them. There are 11 residues in the CDR3. CDR3 region: CASSGSDEQYF. The CDR3 region has the DNA TGTGCCAGCAGTGGATCGGACGAGCAGTACTTC.

V is TRBV30 and J is TRBJ2-1; D is perhaps TRBD2 (6 bases). Per germline, CDR1 GTSNPN and CDR2 SVGIG (reference sequence). V lost 4 bases, J lost 4 bases, and 20 bases lay in between. The CDR3 is 16 residues long. CDR3 bases: TGTGCCTGGATCCAAGGCCTAGCGCCAAATTACAATGAGCAGTTCTTC. It yields the protein CAWIQGLAPNYNEQFF.

The chain employs TRBV11-2 and TRBJ1-5; no clear D. Germline CDR1 and CDR2: SGHAT and FQNNGV. Trimming cost V 3 bases and J 5 bases, with 11 bases left between them. The CDR3 length is 14 residues. The chain's CDR3 is CASSFTNRDQPQHF. The CDR3 region has the DNA TGTGCCAGCAGCTTTACCAACCGGGATCAGCCCCAGCATTTT.

The chain uses TRBV6-5 and TRBJ2-7; perhaps TRBD2 as D (7 bases). V dropped 6 bases and J dropped 5 bases, with 17 bases sitting between them. Germline CDR1 reads MNHEY; CDR2 reads SVGAGI. The CDR3 is 14 residues long. The CDR3 nucleotides are TGTGCCAGCAGCCCCCCGGGCGGGGGCGACGAGCAGTACTTC. It translates to CASSPPGGGDEQYF.

This chain uses TRBV6-6 with TRBJ2-7, with 11 nucleotides matching TRBD2. From germline, CDR1 is MNHNY and CDR2 SVGAGI (reference sequence). V lost 3 bases to trimming and J lost 4 bases; unmatched junction nucleotides: 2. CDR3 length: 14 residues. The CDR3 loop is CASSYSGGVYEQYF. The CDR3, as DNA: TGTGCCAGCAGTTATAGCGGGGGGGTTTACGAGCAGTACTTC.

This sequence joins TRBV28 and TRBJ1-5, with 7 bases fitting TRBD1. Per the germline V gene, CDR1 is MDHEN and CDR2 is SYDVKM. This CDR3 region has 16 residues. V lost 3 bases to trimming and J lost 6 bases; unmatched junction nucleotides: 11. CDR3: CASSFIRGLTSQPQHF. CDR3 DNA: TGTGCCAGCAGTTTTATCAGGGGGTTGACGTCTCAGCCCCAGCATTTT.

This clone was seen only once. The V and J genes are TRBV28 and TRBJ2-1, with 11 nucleotides matching TRBD2. The ends lost 7 bases at V and 3 bases at J; junction bases unmatched: 5. Germline lookup yields CDR1 MDHEN and CDR2 SYDVKM. This CDR3 spans 15 amino acids. CDR3 sequence: CASNTGTSGYNEQFF. CDR3 DNA: TGTGCCAGCAATACCGGGACTAGCGGCTACAATGAGCAGTTCTTC.

The chain recombines TRBV5-1 with TRBJ2-5; D gene uncertain. This CDR3 region has 14 residues. V lost 0 bases, J lost 5 bases, and 11 bases lay in between. Per the germline V gene, CDR1 is SGHRS and CDR2 is YFSETQ. The CDR3 DNA sequence: TGCGCCAGCAGCTTGGGGCCCGCCCCCGAGACCCAGTACTTC. This sequence encodes CASSLGPAPETQYF.